Detailed here is one TCR beta chain. Antigen: not known. These data belong to a study of shared clonotypes between healthy human individuals. Study-wide background: The plates for each donor numbered three CD4 naive, three CD4 memory, two CD8 naive and one CD8 memory. Study-wide points: As a rule, naive subsets had a larger estimated richness than memory subsets. Sampling was confined to blood; repertoires within tissues likely differ. Among donors, clonotype sharing was expected to be affected by sequencing depth.

The method was immunoSEQ multiplex PCR; TCRdb's version includes in-frame clones alone and lacks a portion of them. The table lists about 1 million clones, about 76% of them singletons. CDR1 and CDR2 from the germline V gene are ENHRY and SYGVKD. This CDR3 spans 14 amino acids. Trimming cost V 6 bases and J 3 bases, with 14 bases left between them. The chain recombines TRBV10-3 with TRBJ2-5; D assignment may be TRBD1 or TRBD2 (5 bases each). Sequences were obtained from memory CD4+ T cells sorted from blood. Indicated subset: CD45RA-negative fraction. The TCR was taken from a man between 18 and 35 years old in good health. The CDR3 nucleotides read TGTGCCATCAGGGCTGGTGGGACGAAAGAGACCCAGTACTTC. Its protein is CAIRAGGTKETQYF.